The clone carrying this TCR beta chain occurred a few times. The CDR3 is 15 residues long. CDR1 LGHDT and CDR2 YNNKEL come from the germline V gene (reference sequence). V was clipped by 0 bases and J by 3 bases, with 11 bases between them. Patients chosen for sequencing had CD8+CD57+ cells that had expanded, as shown by flow cytometry. Every patient presented with severe acquired aplastic anemia. The sample belongs to a study of CD8+CD57+ T cells in acquired aplastic anemia. Genomic DNA provided the template from which TCR beta VDJ and CDR3 profiles were obtained. TCRdb used MiXCR to reprocess the reads, holding one entry per CDR3 protein. The sample carries some 200,000 distinct CDR3 sequences, 48% recorded once.

The sample taken for sequencing was sorted CD4+, CD8+, or CD8+CD57+ T cells (not recorded which) from PBMCs. The clonotype originates from a human donor with aplastic anemia. The chain employs TRBV3-1 and TRBJ1-2; TRBD1 might be the D (6 bases). The CDR3 nucleotides are TGTGCCAGCAGCCAAGATAGGGGGTGGGACTATGGCTACACCTTC. Encoded protein: CASSQDRGWDYGYTF.